This T cell receptor (beta chain) was recorded in a study of control samples from healthy donors and cancer patients. The table lists this clone with a count of one. The CDR3 runs 15 residues. Germline V gene data show CDR1 as LGHNT and CDR2 as FRNRAP. With 7 bases clipped from V and 1 base from J, the junction kept 6 bases outside the gene matches. TCRdb keeps only in-frame clones here, not all; method: immunoSEQ multiplex PCR. The table includes about 53,000 clones, 75% to 90% detected once. V is TRBV12-5 and J is TRBJ2-2; 7 bases map to TRBD1. What was sequenced was PBMCs. The origin of this receptor is a man between 60 and 75 years old with head and neck cancer. In DNA, the CDR3 is TGTGCTAGTGCCTTCAGGACAGGGAACACCGGGGAGCTGTTTTTT. As protein: CASAFRTGNTGELFF.